This T cell receptor (beta chain) is from a study of blood T cell repertoires in COVID-19. Authors' processing steps: Scientists estimated how many nucleated cells there were by amplifying reference gene primers. The method was immunoSEQ multiplex PCR; TCRdb's version includes in-frame clones alone and lacks a portion of them. Clone size and V and J calls were adopted from that table, with D and trimming inferred from the DNA. The table includes about 100,000 clones, roughly four fifths detected once. V lost 6 bases to trimming and J lost 5 bases; unmatched junction nucleotides: 8. There are 16 residues in the CDR3. Germline V gene sequence: CDR1 MDHEN, CDR2 SYDVKM.

The clonotype was recovered from a man between 65 and 85 years old with active or convalescent COVID-19. Sequencing input: peripheral blood. The chain has TRBV28 and TRBJ2-5; TRBD2 aligns across 14 bases. The CDR3 here is CASSPTSGRAVETQYF. In DNA, the CDR3 is TGTGCCAGCAGCCCGACTAGCGGGAGGGCCGTGGAGACCCAGTACTTC.